This TCR beta chain was recovered during a study of PD-L1 blockade in urothelial cancer. Study-level information: Males with bladder-origin urothelial cancer constituted about 90% of the roughly 30 patients. General study points: It was durable-benefit patients whose tumor-associated blood clones expanded more at 3 weeks.

A note on this clone: Its antigen remains unknown.

This CDR3 comprises 17 residues. Losses at the gene ends were 0 bases for V and 2 bases for J; bases not matched to a gene: 8. The germline V gene encodes CDR1 MNHEY and CDR2 SMNVEV (reference sequence). Some clones are missing from TCRdb's copy, which holds only in-frame ones; the method was immunoSEQ multiplex PCR. The table includes 35,000 to 40,000 clones, 85% detected once. Time point here: pretreatment peripheral blood. The number of samples from each patient was between 1 and 8, taken pretreatment and on-treatment. The sequence came from a man of 80 years or more with urothelial cancer. The chain is built from TRBV27 and TRBJ2-7; 9 bases agree with TRBD1. The source was PBMCs, collected around atezolizumab (anti-PD-L1) treatment. DNA for the CDR3: TGTGCCAGCAGTTTATCTCGGGTGGGACAGGGAACCTACGAGCAGTACTTC. Protein: CASSLSRVGQGTYEQYF.